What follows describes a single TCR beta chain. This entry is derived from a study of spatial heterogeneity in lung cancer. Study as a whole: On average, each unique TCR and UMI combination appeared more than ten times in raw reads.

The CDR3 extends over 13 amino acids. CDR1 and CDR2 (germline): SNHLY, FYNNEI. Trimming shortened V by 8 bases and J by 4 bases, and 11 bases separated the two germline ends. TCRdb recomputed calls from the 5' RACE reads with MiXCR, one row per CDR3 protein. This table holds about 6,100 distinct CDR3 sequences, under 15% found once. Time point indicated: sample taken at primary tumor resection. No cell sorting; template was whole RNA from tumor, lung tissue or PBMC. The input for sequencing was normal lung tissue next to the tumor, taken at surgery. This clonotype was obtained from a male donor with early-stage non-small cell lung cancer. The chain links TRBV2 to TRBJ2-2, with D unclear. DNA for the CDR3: TGTGCCAGCGGGTGGGGATTCACCGGGGAGCTGTTTTTT. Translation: CASGWGFTGELFF.